This TCR beta chain was identified during a study of blood T cell repertoires in COVID-19. Germline assignment: CDR1 SGHVS and CDR2 FQNEAQ. V shed 3 bases and J shed 7 bases, with 16 bases lying between them. The CDR3 is 14 amino acids. Sequenced by immunoSEQ multiplex PCR; TCRdb stores in-frame clones only, minus some. The sample yields about 440,000 clones, around 89% seen once. The receptor was isolated from a woman in her thirties with acute or convalescent COVID-19. The sequencing input was peripheral blood. This chain links TRBV7-8 with TRBJ2-7, with a possible D match to TRBD1 (6 bases). The CDR3 region has the DNA TGTGCCAGCAGCTTGATACAGGGACCGGGGGAGCAGTACTTC. It is translated as CASSLIQGPGEQYF.